This TCR beta chain was captured in a study of T cells in tuberculosis. About the research overall: In South Africa, adults with active tuberculosis were compared with IGRA-negative and latently infected IGRA-positive adolescents.

Some clones are missing from TCRdb's copy, which holds only in-frame ones; the method was immunoSEQ multiplex PCR. The table lists under 45,000 clones, more than 85% of them singletons. Latent tuberculosis screening used tuberculin skin test and IGRA at entry. Whole-study results and caveats: Smaller distances to GMM-specific TCRs suggested their expansion in active tuberculosis. GEM motif frequencies gave about 70% accuracy; the GMM repertoire gave approximately 90%.

A word on this clone: The target antigen is unknown.

Looked up from germline, CDR1 is PRHDT and CDR2 is FYEKMQ (reference sequence). Trimming at V came to 5 bases and at J to 4 bases, leaving 6 bases not matched to a gene. CDR3 length equals 15 residues. This receptor was obtained from a donor between 10 and 35 years old with latent tuberculosis or without tuberculosis infection. Material for sequencing was PBMCs. The chain has TRBV13 and TRBJ1-3, with 9 bases matching TRBD1. The CDR3 DNA follows: TGTGCCAGCAGCCCAGAGGGGACAGGGGGAAACACCATATATTTT. Its protein is CASSPEGTGGNTIYF.